This entry lists 10 T cell receptor beta chains sequenced from one sample in a study of immune evolution from preneoplasia to lung adenocarcinoma (dated by TCRdb to the early 2020s). The library was produced with the immunoSEQ multiplex PCR assay. As stored in TCRdb, this immuneACCESS dataset retains in-frame rearrangements with V and J assigned. A fraction of the clones does not appear; measured against another copy, unresolved V genes explain less than half of the discrepancy, and the remainder lacks a known reason. The sample data list tens of thousands of clones, and under 80% of these were observed just once. The ten most abundant clones make up approximately 4.8% of the sample. Sequencing used FFPE invasive lung adenocarcinoma tissue. Interpreted using the paper, the cell subset or site label stands for: frankly invasive lung adenocarcinoma (ADC). The receptors were sampled from a person aged 55 to 70 with lung adenocarcinoma.

V is TRBV21-1 and J is TRBJ2-7; the table's D call, TRBD1, was not checked against the DNA. TRBV21-1 corresponds to a pseudogene. This CDR3 has 15 amino acids. The CDR3 region has the DNA TGTGCCAGCAGCGGCCAGGGACAGACCCTTTACGAGCAGTACTTC. This encodes CASSGQGQTLYEQYF.

This rearrangement joins TRBV7-6 to TRBJ2-1; perhaps TRBD1 as D (7 bases). The V gene lost 5 bases and the J gene lost 9 bases, with 11 bases spanning the gap. The CDR3 spans 12 residues. From germline, CDR1 is SGHVS and CDR2 FNYEAQ. CDR3 amino acids: CASSQGGSEQFF. The CDR3 DNA follows: TGTGCCAGCAGCCAGGGGGGATCTGAGCAGTTCTTC.

In this sample, this clone turned up once. This chain connects TRBV7-9 to TRBJ1-1; tentative D call: TRBD1 (6 bases). CDR3 length equals 15 residues. Germline lookup yields CDR1 SEHNR and CDR2 FQNEAQ (reference sequence). With 1 base removed from V and 11 bases from J, the gap between germline ends came to 20 bases. The DNA of the CDR3 is TGTGCCAGCAGCTTAGGTGGGACACCGGCTTCGGGGGCTTTCTTT. The encoded protein is CASSLGGTPASGAFF.

The chain combines TRBV10-3 with TRBJ1-5; weak D call: TRBD1 (6 bases). V shed 0 bases and J shed 9 bases, with 6 bases lying between them. Germline V lookup: CDR1 ENHRY, CDR2 SYGVKD. This CDR3 has 12 residues. The CDR3 spells CAISESQGPQHF. The DNA for the CDR3 is TGTGCCATCAGTGAGTCACAGGGGCCCCAGCATTTT.

V and J are TRBV15 and TRBJ1-4; 9 bases are shared with TRBD1. CDR1 and CDR2 from the germline V gene are LNHNV and YYDKDF (reference sequence). This CDR3 is 16 amino acids long. V trimming: 1 base; J trimming: 5 bases; junction bases outside the gene matches: 5. The CDR3 loop reads CATSRATGQGNEKLFF. In nucleotides, the CDR3 is TGTGCCACCAGCAGAGCCACGGGACAGGGAAATGAAAAACTGTTTTTT.

This chain connects TRBV5-6 to TRBJ2-7; possibly TRBD2 for D (5 bases). The CDR3 length is 12 residues. V gave up 4 bases and J gave up 6 bases, with 11 bases separating them. From germline, CDR1 is SGHDT and CDR2 YYEEEE. The CDR3 loop reads CASSAGMSEQYF. Written as DNA, the CDR3 is TGTGCCAGCAGCGCCGGGATGAGCGAGCAGTACTTC.

This clone has just a few counts. This sequence joins TRBV28 and TRBJ2-7; maybe TRBD2 (6 bases). Trimming took 3 bases from V and 3 from J, leaving 12 bases between them. This CDR3 is 14 amino acids long. In germline, CDR1 is MDHEN, CDR2 SYDVKM. The CDR3 region has the DNA TGTGCCAGCAGTTTCCGGAACGGGGGCTACGAGCAGTACTTC. It yields the protein CASSFRNGGYEQYF.

V usage is TRBV5-1 and J usage is TRBJ2-3, with a weak D call TRBD2 (5 bases). Looked up from germline, CDR1 is SGHRS and CDR2 is YFSETQ. CDR3 size: 15 residues. V lost 5 bases, J lost 0 bases, and 13 bases lay in between. For the CDR3, the DNA is TGCGCCAGCAGACTAAGCGGAACTAGCACAGATACGCAGTATTTT. Its protein product is CASRLSGTSTDTQYF. Based on the CDR3 plus reference TRBV5-1 and TRBJ2-3, the full variable domain is KAGVTQTPRYLIKTRGQQVTLSCSPISGHRSVSWYQQTPGQGLQFLFEYFSETQRNKGNFPGRFSGRQFSNSRSEMNVSTLELGDSALYLCASRLSGTSTDTQYFGPGTRLTVL.

In DNA form, the CDR3 reads TGTGCCAGCGAGAGAGGGGAAAACTACGAGCAGTACTTC. This translates into CASERGENYEQYF. The V call is TRBV6-1, the J call TRBJ2-7; D may correspond to TRBD1 or TRBD2 (5 bases each). V lost 8 bases and J 3 bases, leaving 14 bases between the germline ends. CDR3 length: 13 amino acids. CDR1 and CDR2 (germline): MNHNS, SASEGT.

V is TRBV5-8 and J is TRBJ2-6, with 8 nucleotides matching TRBD1. CDR1 is SGHTS and CDR2 is YDEGEE in the germline V gene. The J segment lost 3 bases and the V segment lost 3 bases, leaving 8 bases of the junction unmatched. The CDR3 length is 17 residues. CDR3 amino acids: CASSSYFGQGGANVLTF. The CDR3 nucleotides read TGTGCCAGCAGCTCCTACTTTGGACAGGGTGGGGCCAACGTCCTGACTTTC. Full variable domain (outside the CDR3, taken from reference TRBV5-8 and TRBJ2-6): EAGVTQSPTHLIKTRGQQATLRCSPISGHTSVYWYQQALGLGLQFLLWYDEGEERNRGNFPPRFSGRQFPNYSSELNVNALELEDSALYLCASSSYFGQGGANVLTFGAGSRLTVL.